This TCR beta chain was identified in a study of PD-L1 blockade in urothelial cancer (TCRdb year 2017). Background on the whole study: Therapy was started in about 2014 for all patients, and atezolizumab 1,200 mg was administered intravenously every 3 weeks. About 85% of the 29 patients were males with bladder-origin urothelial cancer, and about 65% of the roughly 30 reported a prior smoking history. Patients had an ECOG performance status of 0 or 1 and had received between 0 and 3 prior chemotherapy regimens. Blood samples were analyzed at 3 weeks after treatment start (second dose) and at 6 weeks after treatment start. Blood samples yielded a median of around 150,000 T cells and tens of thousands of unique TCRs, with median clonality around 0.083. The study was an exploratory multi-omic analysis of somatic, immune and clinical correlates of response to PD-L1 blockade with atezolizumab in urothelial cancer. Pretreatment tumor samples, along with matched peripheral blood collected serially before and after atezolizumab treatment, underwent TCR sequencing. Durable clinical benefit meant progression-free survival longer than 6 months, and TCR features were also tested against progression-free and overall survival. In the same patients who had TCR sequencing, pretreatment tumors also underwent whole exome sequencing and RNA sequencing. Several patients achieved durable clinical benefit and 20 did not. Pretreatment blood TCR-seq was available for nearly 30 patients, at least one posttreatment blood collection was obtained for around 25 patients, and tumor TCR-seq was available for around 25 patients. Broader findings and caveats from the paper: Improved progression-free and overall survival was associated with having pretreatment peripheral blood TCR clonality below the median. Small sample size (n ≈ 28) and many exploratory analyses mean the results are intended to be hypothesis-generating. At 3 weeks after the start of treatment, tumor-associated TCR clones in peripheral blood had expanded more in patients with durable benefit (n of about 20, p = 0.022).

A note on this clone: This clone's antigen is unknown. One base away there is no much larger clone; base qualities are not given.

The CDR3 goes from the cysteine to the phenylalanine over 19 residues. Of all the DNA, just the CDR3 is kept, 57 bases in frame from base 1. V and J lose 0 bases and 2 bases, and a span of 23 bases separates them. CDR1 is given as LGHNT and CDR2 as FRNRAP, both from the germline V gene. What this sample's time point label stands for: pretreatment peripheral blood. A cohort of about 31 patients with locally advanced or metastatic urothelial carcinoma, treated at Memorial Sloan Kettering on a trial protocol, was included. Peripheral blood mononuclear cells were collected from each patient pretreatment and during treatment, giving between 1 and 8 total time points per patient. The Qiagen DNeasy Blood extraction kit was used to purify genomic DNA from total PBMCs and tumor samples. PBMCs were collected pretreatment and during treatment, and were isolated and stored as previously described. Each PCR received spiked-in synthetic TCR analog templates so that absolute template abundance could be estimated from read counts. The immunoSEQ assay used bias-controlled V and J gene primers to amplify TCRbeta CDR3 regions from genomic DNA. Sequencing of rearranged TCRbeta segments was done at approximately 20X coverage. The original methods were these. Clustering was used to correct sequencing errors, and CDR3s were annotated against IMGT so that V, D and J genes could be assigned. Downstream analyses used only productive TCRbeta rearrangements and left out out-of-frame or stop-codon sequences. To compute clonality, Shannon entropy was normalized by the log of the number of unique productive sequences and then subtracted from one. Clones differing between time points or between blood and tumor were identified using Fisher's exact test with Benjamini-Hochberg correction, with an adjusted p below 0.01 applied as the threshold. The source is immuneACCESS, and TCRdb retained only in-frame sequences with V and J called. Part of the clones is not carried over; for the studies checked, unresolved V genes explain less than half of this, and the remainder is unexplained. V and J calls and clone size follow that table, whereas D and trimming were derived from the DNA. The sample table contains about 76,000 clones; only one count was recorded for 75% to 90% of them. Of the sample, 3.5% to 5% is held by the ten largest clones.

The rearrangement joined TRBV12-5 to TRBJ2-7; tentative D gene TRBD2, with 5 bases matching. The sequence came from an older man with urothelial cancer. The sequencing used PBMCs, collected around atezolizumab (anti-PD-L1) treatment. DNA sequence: TGTGCTAGTGGTTTGGTACTAGTGGAGCGGCGGGCTAAGACCTACGAGCAGTACTTC. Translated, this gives CASGLVLVERRAKTYEQYF.